Each of the 21 T cell receptor beta chains below was sequenced from the same sample in a study of blood T cell repertoires in COVID-19. Only in-frame clones appear in the TCRdb table, and some are missing; sequencing was by immunoSEQ multiplex PCR. The data show about 290,000 clones, with roughly nine tenths seen just once and about 0.94% held by the top ten. The sample taken for sequencing was peripheral blood. The receptors come from a woman in her thirties or forties who had recovered from COVID-19.

The gene calls are TRBV30 and TRBJ2-1, with 7 bases identical to TRBD2. Germline CDR1 and CDR2: GTSNPN and SVGIG (reference sequence). V dropped 1 base and J dropped 1; count of bases not matched to a gene: 13. CDR3 length: 18 residues. Here the CDR3 DNA reads TGTGCCTGGAGTGGGGGGGACCACGGGAGGAGGTCCTACAATGAGCAGTTCTTC. It yields the protein CAWSGGDHGRRSYNEQFF.

This clone was detected only once. The chain uses TRBV11-2 and TRBJ2-5; D is possibly TRBD2 (7 bases). The CDR3 is 14 residues long. Trimming left V 4 bases short and J 4 bases short, with 13 bases between. The V gene's germline CDR1 is SGHAT and CDR2 FQNNGV. The CDR3 region is CASSSQGGAETQYF. In DNA form, the CDR3 reads TGTGCCAGCAGCTCCCAAGGGGGGGCAGAGACCCAGTACTTC.

The chain has TRBV2 and TRBJ2-1, with D perhaps TRBD2 (7 bases). Germline CDR1 reads SNHLY; CDR2 reads FYNNEI. Trimming stripped 8 bases from V and 5 bases from J, with 19 bases between. The CDR3 has 15 residues. Here the CDR3 DNA reads TGTGCCAGCGGCACAGCGCGGGGGCCCCACAATGAGCAGTTCTTC. Encoded protein: CASGTARGPHNEQFF.

The chain carries TRBV24-1 and TRBJ2-3; TRBD2 matches at 10 bases. The V and J ends lost 0 bases and 4 bases, in that order; junction bases with no gene match: 9. Germline values: CDR1 KGHDR, CDR2 SFDVKD. The CDR3 spans 18 residues. CDR3 sequence (DNA): TGTGCCACCAGTGATTTGCGGCTAGCGGGAGACGCCCCAGATACGCAGTATTTT. This codes for CATSDLRLAGDAPDTQYF.

The chain has TRBV20-1 and TRBJ2-3; 8 positions agree with TRBD2. V lost 3 bases and J lost 0; bases outside the gene matches: 5. CDR3 length: 15 residues. CDR1 DFQATT and CDR2 SNEGSKA come from the germline V gene (reference sequence). The CDR3: CSASLSGGSTDTQYF. The CDR3 DNA follows: TGCAGTGCTAGTCTAAGCGGGGGTAGCACAGATACGCAGTATTTT.

V and J are TRBV5-3 and TRBJ2-7; possibly TRBD2 for D (6 bases). TRBV5-3 carries the ORF label, with uncertain function. This CDR3 is built from 17 residues. V was cut by 0 bases and J by 0 bases, with 16 bases left in between. As DNA, the CDR3 is TGTGCCAGAAGCTTGGTTTCCTTGGAGGGCTACTCCTACGAGCAGTACTTC. Translation gives CARSLVSLEGYSYEQYF.

The rearrangement joins TRBV3-1 (or the pseudogene TRBV3-2) to TRBJ2-2; 15 bases line up with TRBD2. CDR3 length equals 17 residues. The J segment lost 3 bases and the V segment lost 4 bases, leaving 3 bases of the junction unmatched. Germline V gene data show CDR1 as LGHDT and CDR2 as YNNKEL (reference sequence). CDR3 sequence reads: CASSPGLAGGDTGELFF. In nucleotides, the CDR3 is TGTGCCAGCAGCCCGGGACTAGCGGGAGGTGACACCGGGGAGCTGTTTTTT.

The CDR3 DNA sequence: TGTGCCATCAGTGAGGTAGCGGCCGCTAACACCGGGGAGCTGTTTTTT. Protein product: CAISEVAAANTGELFF. The chain uses TRBV10-3 and TRBJ2-2; weak D call: TRBD2 (6 bases). V was trimmed by 2 bases and J by 2 bases, leaving 12 bases between them. CDR1 is ENHRY and CDR2 is SYGVKD in the germline V gene. The CDR3 totals 16 residues.

The chain couples TRBV19 to TRBJ2-3, with TRBD2 matching over 12 bases. J lost 2 bases, V lost 7 bases, and 7 bases had no gene match. CDR3 length: 16 amino acids. Germline lookup yields CDR1 LNHDA and CDR2 SQIVND (reference sequence). This chain's CDR3 is CASKTTSGGLTDTQYF. Here the CDR3 DNA reads TGTGCCAGTAAGACGACTAGCGGGGGACTCACAGATACGCAGTATTTT. The variable domain in full, with the rest retrieved from reference TRBV19 and TRBJ2-3, is DGGITQSPKYLFRKEGQNVTLSCEQNLNHDAMYWYRQDPGQGLRLIYYSQIVNDFQKGDIAEGYSVSREKKESFPLTVTSAQKNPTAFYLCASKTTSGGLTDTQYFGPGTRLTVL.

The genes are TRBV7-3 and TRBJ2-1; 9 bases are a match to TRBD2. Germline V lookup: CDR1 SGHTA, CDR2 FQGTGA. This CDR3 region has 17 residues. The trim removed 2 bases at V and 5 bases at J, leaving 10 bases unmatched. The CDR3: CASSLLPGTSSNNEQFF. DNA for the CDR3: TGTGCCAGCAGCTTACTCCCCGGGACTAGCAGCAACAATGAGCAGTTCTTC.

V and J are TRBV12-3 or TRBV12-4 and TRBJ1-3, with no clear D. The germline V and J ends were trimmed by 6 bases and 1 base, with 7 bases remaining between them. This CDR3 comprises 13 residues. In DNA, the CDR3 is TGTGCCAGCAGGACTGAGTCTGGAAACACCATATATTTT. Its translation: CASRTESGNTIYF.

The J gene is TRBJ1-1, the V gene TRBV3-1 (or the pseudogene TRBV3-2); D is unresolved. The length of the CDR3 is 15 residues. CDR1 is LGHDT, CDR2 YNNKEL, per germline (reference sequence). V was trimmed by 3 bases and J by 3 bases, leaving 14 bases between them. CDR3 sequence reads: CASSHRAIGDTEAFF. Written as DNA, the CDR3 is TGTGCCAGCAGCCACCGGGCCATCGGGGACACTGAAGCTTTCTTT.

V gene TRBV27 combines with J gene TRBJ2-3; 8 bases line up with TRBD1. With 2 bases clipped from V and 5 bases from J, the junction kept 6 bases outside the gene matches. Germline V gene sequence: CDR1 MNHEY, CDR2 SMNVEV (reference sequence). The CDR3 has 15 residues. DNA of the CDR3: TGTGCCAGCAGTTTAATCAGGGGGCGCGTAGATACGCAGTATTTT. It specifies CASSLIRGRVDTQYF.

The CDR3 protein is CASSLQILGMNTEAFF. CDR3 sequence (DNA): TGCGCCAGCAGCTTGCAGATTCTCGGGATGAACACTGAAGCTTTCTTT. The V gene is TRBV5-1, the J gene TRBJ1-1; D gene unclear. The germline V gene encodes CDR1 SGHRS and CDR2 YFSETQ. This CDR3 comprises 16 residues. Trimming left V 1 base short and J 0 bases short, with 13 bases between.

This chain uses TRBV10-2 with TRBJ1-2; D is uncertain. This CDR3 has 13 amino acids. CDR1 is WSHSY, CDR2 SAAADI, per germline. V lost 2 bases and J lost 8, with 12 bases in between. CDR3 bases: TGCGCCAGCAGTGAGATAGGAGGCGCCGGCTACACCTTC. Its protein product is CASSEIGGAGYTF.

Written as DNA, the CDR3 is TGTGCCAGCAGCCGGGACAGGGGGTACCAAGAGACCCAGTACTTC. Residues: CASSRDRGYQETQYF. The chain couples TRBV11-3 to TRBJ2-5; 11 nucleotides match TRBD1. Germline CDR1 reads SGHNT; CDR2 reads YENEEA. V lost 5 bases, J lost 0 bases, and 2 bases stayed unmatched. The CDR3 is 15 residues long.

V and J are TRBV2 and TRBJ1-1; 10 nucleotides match TRBD1. The CDR3 has 15 amino acids. Germline V gene sequence: CDR1 SNHLY, CDR2 FYNNEI. The J segment lost 5 bases and the V segment lost 8 bases, leaving 11 bases of the junction unmatched. CDR3 DNA sequence: TGTGCCAGCGTTGTCAGGGACAGGGGAGGGACTGAAGCTTTCTTT. Protein product: CASVVRDRGGTEAFF.

The chain links TRBV9 to TRBJ1-2; perhaps TRBD1 as D (6 bases). Germline CDR1 and CDR2: SGDLS and YYNGEE. Between the trimmed V and J ends, which lost 0 bases and 5 bases, there was a span of 14 bases. This CDR3 spans 15 amino acids. The CDR3 DNA sequence: TGTGCCAGCAGCGTAGATTGGCAGGGGATATATGGCTACACCTTC. It translates to CASSVDWQGIYGYTF.

This CDR3 is CASSQDPRGSDNYGYTF. Here the CDR3 DNA reads TGTGCCAGCAGCCAAGACCCCCGGGGGTCAGATAACTATGGCTACACCTTC. The chain couples TRBV4-2 to TRBJ1-2; TRBD1 is a possible D gene (5 bases). Per germline, CDR1 LGHNA and CDR2 YNFKEQ. The V gene lost 0 bases and the J gene lost 1 base, with 15 bases spanning the gap. The CDR3 is made up of 17 amino acids.

This chain links TRBV2 with TRBJ2-7, with 7 bases aligning to TRBD2. The germline gives CDR1 SNHLY, CDR2 FYNNEI. The CDR3 has 12 residues. V lost 8 bases to trimming and J lost 0 bases; unmatched junction nucleotides: 1. The CDR3 loop is CASGDYSYEQYF. The CDR3 DNA is TGTGCCAGCGGGGACTACTCCTACGAGCAGTACTTC.

The V and J genes are TRBV6-1 and TRBJ2-7, with 9 bases identical to TRBD2. Germline CDR1 MNHNS, CDR2 SASEGT. V was pared by 2 bases and J by 3 bases, with 8 bases of the junction left unmatched. There are 16 residues in the CDR3. In nucleotides, the CDR3 is TGTGCCAGCAGTGAATCCGTGTCAGCGGGAGGCTACGAGCAGTACTTC. Translating it yields CASSESVSAGGYEQYF.